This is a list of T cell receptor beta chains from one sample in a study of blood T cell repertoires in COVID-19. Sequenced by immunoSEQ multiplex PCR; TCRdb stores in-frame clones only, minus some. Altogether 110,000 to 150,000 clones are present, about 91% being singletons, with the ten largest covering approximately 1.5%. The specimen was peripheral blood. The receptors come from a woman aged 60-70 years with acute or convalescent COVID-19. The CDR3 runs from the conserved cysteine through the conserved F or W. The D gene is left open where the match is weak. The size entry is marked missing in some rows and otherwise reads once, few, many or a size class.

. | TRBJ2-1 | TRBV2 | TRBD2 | CASTGTSKGNEQFF | TGTGCCAGCACAGGGACTAGTAAGGGCAATGAGCAGTTCTTC
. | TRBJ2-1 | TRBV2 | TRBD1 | CASKRRSGQSYNEQFF | TGTGCCAGCAAACGCAGATCGGGACAGAGCTACAATGAGCAGTTCTTC
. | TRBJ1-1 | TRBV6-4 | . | CARYGGEAFF | TGTGCCAGGTACGGGGGAGAGGCTTTCTTT
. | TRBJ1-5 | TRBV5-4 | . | CASSLNSGTGVRNQPQHF | TGTGCCAGCAGCTTGAATTCAGGTACCGGGGTCCGCAATCAGCCCCAGCATTTT
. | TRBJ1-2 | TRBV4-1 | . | CASRVWGREDHGYTF | TGCGCCAGCAGGGTATGGGGCAGGGAGGATCATGGCTACACCTTC
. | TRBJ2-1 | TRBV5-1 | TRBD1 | CASSLAETGTYNEQFF | TGCGCCAGCAGCTTGGCCGAGACAGGGACATACAATGAGCAGTTCTTC
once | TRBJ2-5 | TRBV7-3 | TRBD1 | CASSPDRGLTETQYF | TGTGCCAGCAGCCCTGACAGGGGCCTGACGGAGACCCAGTACTTC
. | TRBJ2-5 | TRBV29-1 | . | CSVVGGTGEETQYF | TGCAGCGTTGTGGGGGGGACAGGCGAAGAGACCCAGTACTTC
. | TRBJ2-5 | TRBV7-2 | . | CASSLGADQRETQYF | TGTGCCAGCAGCTTAGGGGCAGACCAAAGGGAGACCCAGTACTTC
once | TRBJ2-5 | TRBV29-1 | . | CSVSRVGETQYF | TGCAGCGTCTCCAGGGTTGGAGAGACCCAGTACTTC
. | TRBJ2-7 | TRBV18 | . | CASSGGASYEQYF | TGTGCCAGCTCGGGGGGTGCCTCCTACGAGCAGTACTTC
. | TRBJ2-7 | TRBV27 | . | CASSLVGGEQYF | TGTGCCAGCAGTCTGGTGGGGGGTGAGCAGTACTTC
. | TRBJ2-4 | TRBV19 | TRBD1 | CASSIEDRGRLAKNIQYF | TGTGCCAGTAGTATAGAGGACAGGGGACGACTAGCCAAAAACATTCAGTACTTC
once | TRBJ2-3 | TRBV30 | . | CAWSIGLAFDTQYF | TGTGCCTGGAGTATAGGGCTAGCTTTTGATACGCAGTATTTT
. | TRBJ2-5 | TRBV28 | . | CASSSSGGKAETQYF | TGTGCCAGCAGTTCTTCCGGGGGAAAAGCGGAGACCCAGTACTTC
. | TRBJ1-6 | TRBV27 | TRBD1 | CASSLLQGLGNSPLHF | TGTGCCAGCAGTTTACTACAGGGGTTAGGTAATTCACCCCTCCACTTT
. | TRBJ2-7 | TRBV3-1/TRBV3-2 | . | CASSQSCSYEQYF | TGTGCCAGCAGCCAATCCTGTTCCTACGAGCAGTACTTC
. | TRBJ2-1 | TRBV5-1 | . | CASSPGRDGEQFF | TGCGCCAGCAGCCCCGGTCGAGATGGTGAGCAGTTCTTC
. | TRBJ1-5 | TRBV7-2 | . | CASSPRPVQPQHF | TGTGCCAGCAGCCCTAGACCCGTCCAGCCCCAGCATTTT
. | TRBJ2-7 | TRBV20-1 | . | CSARGSEGQYF | TGCAGTGCTAGGGGTTCGGAGGGGCAGTACTTC
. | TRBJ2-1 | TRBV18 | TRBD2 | CASSPPPAGHPIDEQFF | TGTGCCAGCTCACCACCCCCAGCGGGGCACCCAATCGATGAGCAGTTCTTC
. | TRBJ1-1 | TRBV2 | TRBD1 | CASSGTGESGTEAFF | TGTGCCAGCAGTGGGACAGGGGAATCCGGGACTGAAGCTTTCTTT
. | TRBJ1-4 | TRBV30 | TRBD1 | CAWSTRDRLLKLFF | TGTGCCTGGAGTACTCGGGACAGGTTGTTGAAACTGTTTTTT
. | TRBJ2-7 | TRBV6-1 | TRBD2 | CASSERLAGDLYEQYF | TGTGCCAGCAGTGAGAGACTAGCGGGGGATCTCTACGAGCAGTACTTC
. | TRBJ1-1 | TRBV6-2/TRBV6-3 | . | CASSDQSTVDAFF | TGTGCCAGCAGTGACCAATCGACAGTCGACGCTTTCTTT
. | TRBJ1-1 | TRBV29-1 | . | CSGWGTPNTEAFF | TGCAGCGGTTGGGGGACACCGAACACTGAAGCTTTCTTT
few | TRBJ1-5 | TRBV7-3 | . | CASSSPGGPNQPQHF | TGTGCCAGCAGCTCCCCTGGGGGCCCCAATCAGCCCCAGCATTTT
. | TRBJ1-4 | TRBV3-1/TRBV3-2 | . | CASSQLKGRAHFHCDSEKLFF | TGTGCCAGCAGCCAGCTGAAAGGCCGGGCCCATTTTCATTGCGACAGTGAAAAACTGTTTTTT
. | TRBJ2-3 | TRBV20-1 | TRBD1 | CSASLPRVGYGTVIHTQYF | TGCAGTGCTAGTCTACCTCGAGTGGGCTACGGGACAGTAATACATACGCAGTATTTT
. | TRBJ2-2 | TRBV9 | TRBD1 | CASRQGTNTGELFF | TGTGCCAGCAGACAGGGGACGAACACCGGGGAGCTGTTTTTT
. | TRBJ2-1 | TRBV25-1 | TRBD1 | CASQGVDEQFF | TGTGCCAGCCAGGGGGTAGATGAGCAGTTCTTC
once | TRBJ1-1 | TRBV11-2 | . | CASSLDQGREAFF | TGTGCCAGCAGCTTAGATCAGGGCAGAGAAGCTTTCTTT
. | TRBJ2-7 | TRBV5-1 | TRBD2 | CASSGQPGGGYEQYF | TGCGCCAGCAGCGGGCAGCCGGGAGGAGGCTACGAGCAGTACTTC
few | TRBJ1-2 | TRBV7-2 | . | CASSLEAAIIGYTF | TGTGCCAGCAGCTTAGAGGCAGCGATAATCGGCTACACCTTC
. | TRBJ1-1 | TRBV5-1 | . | CASSLAAGTEAFF | TGCGCCAGCAGCTTGGCAGCCGGGACTGAAGCTTTCTTT
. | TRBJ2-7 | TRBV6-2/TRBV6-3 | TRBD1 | CASTPTRDRLYEQYF | TGTGCCAGCACCCCGACTCGGGACAGACTCTACGAGCAGTACTTC